These 19 T cell receptor beta chains originate from one sample sequenced in a study of cytomegalovirus exposure and HLA in healthy donors. A multiplex PCR was run with 60 Vbeta primers and 13 Jbeta primers. The method was immunoSEQ multiplex PCR; TCRdb's version includes in-frame clones alone and lacks a portion of them. The table shows 70,000 to 95,000 clones, with more than 80% occurring only once. The sample taken for sequencing was PBMCs. Every receptor here comes from a woman in her 30s in good health and CMV-seronegative.

The chain has TRBV29-1 and TRBJ2-7, with 8 bases lining up with TRBD1. The CDR3 is 15 residues long. The germline gives CDR1 SQVTM, CDR2 ANQGSEA. V trimming: 7 bases; J trimming: 1 base; junction bases outside the gene matches: 12. The CDR3 region has the DNA TGCAGCGCGGGTAAGAACCGACAGGGGTCCTACGAGCAGTACTTC. Translated, it gives CSAGKNRQGSYEQYF.

The chain is built from TRBV5-4 and TRBJ1-4, with 7 bases that match TRBD1. CDR1 is SGHNT and CDR2 is YYREEE in the germline V gene (reference sequence). V lost 0 bases and J lost 0; bases outside the gene matches: 5. This CDR3 is built from 17 residues. CDR3 in amino acids: CASSLAQQGATNEKLFF. The DNA of the CDR3 is TGTGCCAGCAGCTTGGCCCAGCAGGGGGCAACTAATGAAAAACTGTTTTTT.

CDR3 DNA: TGTGCCAGCAGTTTGGGAGGAGGGCCTTACAATGAGCAGTTCTTC. Amino acid sequence: CASSLGGGPYNEQFF. V and J are TRBV28 and TRBJ2-1, with a weak D call TRBD2 (6 bases). Trimming removed 3 bases from V and 4 bases from J, with 13 bases in between. CDR1 and CDR2 (germline): MDHEN, SYDVKM. The CDR3 spans 15 residues.

The rearrangement links TRBV19 to TRBJ2-7; 11 bases are shared with TRBD1. Germline loops: CDR1 LNHDA, CDR2 SQIVND (reference sequence). This CDR3 has 15 residues. Trimming removed 9 bases from V and 2 bases from J; junction bases left unmatched: 9. The CDR3 region has the DNA TGTGCCAGGGTTCTGGACAGGGGGCACACCTACGAGCAGTACTTC. It specifies CARVLDRGHTYEQYF.

The chain is built from TRBV5-1 and TRBJ2-3, with D uncertain. This CDR3 comprises 14 residues. Germline CDR1 and CDR2: SGHRS and YFSETQ. V was pared by 4 bases and J by 0 bases, with 9 bases between. CDR3: CASSPPESTDTQYF. The CDR3 DNA follows: TGCGCCAGCAGCCCTCCCGAGAGCACAGATACGCAGTATTTT.

This chain joins TRBV7-9 and TRBJ2-2, with 9 positions matching TRBD2. The CDR3 covers 16 residues. After removal of 5 bases from V and 4 bases from J, the junction contained 8 bases not matched to a gene. Germline-derived CDR1 and CDR2 are SEHNR and FQNEAQ (reference sequence). CDR3 nucleotide sequence: TGTGCCAGCAGCCCGAGGACTAGCGCCGCCACCGGGGAGCTGTTTTTT. It specifies CASSPRTSAATGELFF.

A note on this clone: Different DNA sequences within this sample yield the same CDR3. The chain recombines TRBV6-5 with TRBJ2-7, with 11 nucleotides matching TRBD2. The V segment lost 6 bases and the J segment 1 base; nucleotides outside the gene matches: 2. The germline gives CDR1 MNHEY, CDR2 SVGAGI. This CDR3 is 14 amino acids long. CDR3 sequence: CASSRTSGSYEQYF. CDR3 in DNA: TGTGCCAGCAGCAGGACTAGCGGGTCCTACGAGCAGTACTTC.

This clone appeared a few times. The chain employs TRBV13 and TRBJ2-5; 8 nucleotides agree with TRBD2. J was trimmed by 2 bases and V by 4 bases; bases with no gene match: 6. Germline V gives CDR1 PRHDT, CDR2 FYEKMQ (reference sequence). CDR3 size: 15 residues. The CDR3 is CASSSYSGMQETQYF. The CDR3 region has the DNA TGTGCCAGCAGCTCCTATAGCGGGATGCAAGAGACCCAGTACTTC.

J is TRBJ2-1 and V is TRBV10-1, with D perhaps TRBD2 (5 bases). The germline V gene has CDR1 WNHNN and CDR2 SYGVQD (reference sequence). Deletions cut 2 bases from V and 13 bases from J, with 12 bases between. The CDR3 is 12 residues long. Written as DNA, the CDR3 is TGCGCCAGCAGTGAGAGGAGCGGAAACCAGTTCTTC. Encoded protein: CASSERSGNQFF.

V is TRBV28 and J is TRBJ1-5, with TRBD1 matching over 12 bases. The CDR3 sequence is 15 residues long. CDR1 is MDHEN and CDR2 is SYDVKM in the germline V gene. The V gene end was trimmed by 5 bases and the J gene end by 7 bases; junction bases not matched to a gene: 6. In DNA, the CDR3 is TGTGCCAGCAGTGGGACAGGGGGCTTAGGGCAGCCCCAGCATTTT. Amino acid sequence: CASSGTGGLGQPQHF.

The gene calls are TRBV5-4 and TRBJ2-6; maybe TRBD2 (5 bases). CDR1 and CDR2 from the germline V gene are SGHNT and YYREEE (reference sequence). The CDR3 runs to 17 residues. V lost 2 bases to trimming and J lost 0 bases, with 12 bases between them. The CDR3 region has the DNA TGTGCCAGCAGCTTACCGGACTTCCGCTCTGGGGCCAACGTCCTGACTTTC. This codes for CASSLPDFRSGANVLTF.

This sequence joins TRBV29-1 and TRBJ2-2, with a possible D match to TRBD1 (6 bases). The CDR3 runs to 12 residues. Germline assignment: CDR1 SQVTM and CDR2 ANQGSEA. The germline V and J ends were trimmed by 4 bases and 8 bases, with 11 bases remaining between them. The CDR3 coding sequence is TGCAGCGTTGTGGGGGCTACGGGGGAGCTGTTTTTT. Translating gives CSVVGATGELFF.

The V call is TRBV27, the J call TRBJ2-5; 7 positions agree with TRBD2. From germline, CDR1 is MNHEY and CDR2 SMNVEV (reference sequence). Losses at the gene ends were 5 bases for V and 2 bases for J; bases not matched to a gene: 8. This CDR3 comprises 15 residues. The CDR3 DNA is TGTGCCAGCAGTCCTTGGGAGGGTGGGCAAGAGACCCAGTACTTC. This encodes CASSPWEGGQETQYF.

About this clone itself: One end of the junction does not line up with germline, which may come from a read error. The chain uses TRBV28 and TRBJ1-4; D may be TRBD1 (6 bases). The CDR3 covers 14 residues. Germline-derived CDR1 and CDR2 are MDHEN and SYDVKM. CDR3 bases: TGTGCCAGCAGCCCCCCAGGGGCTAAGGAAAAACTGTTTTTT. This sequence encodes CASSPPGAKEKLFF.

The CDR3 coding sequence is TGCAGCGCCCTAATCCCCCCATGGATGCAGGGGGCGTACGAGCAGTACTTC. Translation: CSALIPPWMQGAYEQYF. The chain links TRBV29-1 to TRBJ2-7; 8 bases line up with TRBD1. Germline trimming cut 7 bases from V and 4 bases from J; bases unmatched to any gene: 21. The CDR3 covers 17 residues. Germline V gene data show CDR1 as SQVTM and CDR2 as ANQGSEA.

The chain combines TRBV9 with TRBJ2-7; possibly TRBD1 for D (7 bases). Looked up from germline, CDR1 is SGDLS and CDR2 is YYNGEE. V lost 4 bases and J lost 6, with 17 bases in between. The CDR3 totals 14 residues. CDR3 bases: TGTGCCAGCAGCCAGACAGGGTGGGGAGGCGAGCAGTACTTC. It encodes CASSQTGWGGEQYF. The whole variable domain, filled in from reference TRBV9 and TRBJ2-7, reads DSGVTQTPKHLITATGQRVTLRCSPRSGDLSVYWYQQSLDQGLQFLIQYYNGEERAKGNILERFSAQQFPDLHSELNLSSLELGDSALYFCASSQTGWGGEQYFGPGTRLTVT.

V and J are TRBV9 and TRBJ2-1; 10 nucleotides line up with TRBD2. V shed 1 base, J shed 6 bases, and the junction held 4 bases outside the gene matches. Germline assignment: CDR1 SGDLS and CDR2 YYNGEE. CDR3 length equals 15 residues. The CDR3 DNA reads TGTGCCAGCAGCGTAAGCGGGACTAGCGTCAATGAGCAGTTCTTC. Encoded protein: CASSVSGTSVNEQFF.

The chain combines TRBV9 with TRBJ2-1; 9 bases align to TRBD2. Germline V gene lookup returns CDR1 SGDLS and CDR2 YYNGEE. This CDR3 is 13 amino acids long. J was trimmed by 5 bases and V by 7 bases; bases with no gene match: 4. CDR3 coding DNA: TGTGCCAGCGACCCTAGCGGGAACAATGAGCAGTTCTTC. Amino acids: CASDPSGNNEQFF.

This clone appeared once. The rearrangement links TRBV5-1 to TRBJ1-4; D may be TRBD1 (5 bases). The V and J ends lost 2 bases and 6 bases respectively, with 14 bases between them. The CDR3 has 15 amino acids. The germline gives CDR1 SGHRS, CDR2 YFSETQ. The CDR3 region has the DNA TGCGCCAGCAGCTTATCACAGTGGGGGGATGAAAAACTGTTTTTT. It yields the protein CASSLSQWGDEKLFF.